These 7 T cell receptor beta chains share one sample of origin, sequenced in a study of T cell clonotyping in hematopoietic cell transplantation. Only in-frame clones appear in the TCRdb table, and some are missing; sequencing was by immunoSEQ multiplex PCR. The sample holds 40,000 to 45,000 clones; roughly 94% are singletons and the top ten take less than 1%. Sequenced material: peripheral blood mononuclear cells. Source of these receptors: a woman in her 50s in good health. Some clones in this sample may be carry-over from other donors' samples.

The chain couples TRBV7-2 to TRBJ1-5; 8 bases map to TRBD1. CDR1 is SGHTA and CDR2 is FQGNSA in the germline V gene. V lost 2 bases to trimming and J lost 6 bases; unmatched junction nucleotides: 6. The CDR3 extends over 15 amino acids. The CDR3 is CASSLSGGGGQPQHF. In DNA form, the CDR3 reads TGTGCCAGCAGCTTATCAGGGGGCGGGGGTCAGCCCCAGCATTTT.

The chain combines TRBV1 with TRBJ2-3; the tabulated D call, TRBD2, remains unverified against the DNA. TRBV1 corresponds to a pseudogene. The CDR3 runs to 16 residues. CDR3 sequence reads: CTSSLGDRENTDTQYF. DNA of the CDR3: TGCACCAGCAGCCTGGGGGACCGGGAGAACACAGATACGCAGTATTTT.

This clone is a singleton in its sample. The rearrangement uses TRBV7-2 and TRBJ1-3; unclear D gene. Germline V gene lookup returns CDR1 SGHTA and CDR2 FQGNSA. V was cut by 1 base and J by 7 bases, with 14 bases left in between. The CDR3 is made up of 15 amino acids. The CDR3 spells CASSLGTQPGNTIYF. The CDR3 coding sequence is TGTGCCAGCAGCTTAGGAACTCAACCGGGGAACACCATATATTTT.

The chain employs TRBV5-6 and TRBJ2-4, with TRBD1 matching over 9 bases. The V gene end was trimmed by 2 bases and the J gene end by 7 bases; junction bases not matched to a gene: 7. Germline CDR1 and CDR2: SGHDT and YYEEEE. The length of the CDR3 is 15 residues. For the CDR3, the DNA is TGTGCCAGCAGCTTCGGGTTGACAGGGGGGAACATTCAGTACTTC. It translates to CASSFGLTGGNIQYF.

This clone appeared once. The chain employs TRBV5-8 and TRBJ2-7; D is unresolved. In germline, CDR1 is SGHTS, CDR2 YDEGEE. V shed 5 bases and J shed 4 bases, with 7 bases lying between them. CDR3 length equals 11 residues. The CDR3 region has the DNA TGTGCCAGCAGGTTCGGATACGAGCAGTACTTC. This sequence encodes CASRFGYEQYF.

The chain has TRBV4-1 and TRBJ2-2; 7 bases align to TRBD1. The CDR3 is made up of 18 amino acids. Germline trimming cut 0 bases from V and 5 bases from J; bases unmatched to any gene: 12. The germline V gene encodes CDR1 MGHRA and CDR2 YSYEKL. CDR3 in amino acids: CASSQETRQGKSTGELFF. The DNA of the CDR3 is TGCGCCAGCAGCCAAGAAACCCGACAGGGAAAGAGTACCGGGGAGCTGTTTTTT.

This rearrangement joins TRBV5-8 to TRBJ2-1; possibly TRBD1 or TRBD2 for D (5 bases each). Deletions cut 2 bases from V and 10 bases from J, with 16 bases between. This CDR3 contains 14 residues. Per germline, CDR1 SGHTS and CDR2 YDEGEE. The DNA for the CDR3 is TGTGCCAGCAGCTTTCGGACAAGCGGACTCGAGCAGTTCTTC. Protein sequence: CASSFRTSGLEQFF.